The 26 T cell receptor beta chains reported below all come from one sample, sequenced in a study of T cell responses to AZD1222 COVID-19 vaccine. Sequenced by immunoSEQ multiplex PCR; TCRdb stores in-frame clones only, minus some. The data contain around 160,000 clones, approximately 88% of them singletons. This specimen was peripheral blood, taken on day 0 of AZD1222 vaccination. The origin of the receptors is an adult in good health.

This clone was found a few times. This chain joins TRBV28 and TRBJ1-4, with D tentatively TRBD1 (5 bases). Germline assignment: CDR1 MDHEN and CDR2 SYDVKM. V lost 1 base to trimming and J lost 0 bases, with 9 bases between them. This CDR3 is 16 amino acids long. The CDR3 coding sequence is TGTGCCAGCAGTTTATTCGGGGGGACAACTAATGAAAAACTGTTTTTT. This translates into CASSLFGGTTNEKLFF.

This clone has a single count. The J gene is TRBJ1-1, the V gene TRBV28; possible D gene TRBD1, 6 bases. Germline values: CDR1 MDHEN, CDR2 SYDVKM. V was clipped by 4 bases and J by 1 base, with 16 bases between them. The CDR3 runs 16 residues. CDR3 sequence reads: CASSSPMGAPNTEAFF. In DNA, the CDR3 is TGTGCCAGCAGTTCCCCCATGGGGGCCCCGAACACTGAAGCTTTCTTT.

The chain's CDR3 is CASSFTSGQETQYF. The CDR3, as DNA: TGCGCCAGCAGCTTCACTAGCGGCCAAGAGACCCAGTACTTC. V usage is TRBV5-1 and J usage is TRBJ2-5, with 8 bases matching TRBD2. Per germline, CDR1 SGHRS and CDR2 YFSETQ. The junction had 1 base not matched to a gene; V was cut back by 2 bases and J by 1 base. The CDR3 loop spans 14 amino acids.

The chain has TRBV15 and TRBJ1-4, with TRBD1 matching over 7 bases. V gave up 5 bases and J gave up 8 bases; unmatched junction bases: 11. The CDR3 consists of 15 residues. The germline CDR1 and CDR2 sequences are LNHNV and YYDKDF (reference sequence). The CDR3 sequence: CATSLRGTVAEKLFF. The CDR3 DNA reads TGTGCCACCAGCCTTCGTGGGACAGTCGCCGAAAAACTGTTTTTT.

The J gene is TRBJ2-2, the V gene TRBV7-9; no definite D call. Trimming removed 1 base from V and 2 bases from J, with 11 bases in between. The CDR3 consists of 16 residues. Germline CDR1 and CDR2: SEHNR and FQNEAQ (reference sequence). The DNA for the CDR3 is TGTGCCAGCAGCTTAGGGGTTGGATTTAACACCGGGGAGCTGTTTTTT. Residues: CASSLGVGFNTGELFF.

The V gene is TRBV10-3, the J gene TRBJ1-2; TRBD1 might be the D (6 bases). Germline V lookup: CDR1 ENHRY, CDR2 SYGVKD. With 10 bases removed from V and 5 bases from J, the gap between germline ends came to 17 bases. CDR3 length equals 13 residues. CDR3 region: CATRQEIIYGYTF. CDR3 coding DNA: TGTGCCACTAGACAGGAGATCATTTATGGCTACACCTTC.

This chain links TRBV9 with TRBJ2-5, with 8 bases matching TRBD2. The CDR3 sequence is 15 residues long. J was trimmed by 6 bases and V by 0 bases; bases with no gene match: 7. Germline V CDR1 and CDR2: SGDLS, YYNGEE. CDR3 bases: TGTGCCAGCAGCGTAGGCCTAGCGGGCCGACAGACCCAGTACTTC. This translates into CASSVGLAGRQTQYF.

V usage is TRBV6-5 and J usage is TRBJ1-4; D remains ambiguous. This CDR3 has 13 amino acids. The germline CDR1 and CDR2 sequences are MNHEY and SVGAGI. V was clipped by 4 bases and J by 8 bases, with 11 bases between them. CDR3: CASSLSGVEKLFF. The CDR3 DNA is TGTGCCAGCAGTTTGTCTGGGGTGGAAAAACTGTTTTTT.

The CDR3 loop is CASSQEGGTEAFF. The CDR3 region has the DNA TGTGCCAGCAGCCAGGAAGGGGGTACTGAAGCTTTCTTT. The chain links TRBV7-9 to TRBJ1-1, with a possible D match to TRBD1 (6 bases). The CDR3 length is 13 residues. Germline CDR1 is SEHNR and CDR2 is FQNEAQ (reference sequence). With 5 bases removed from V and 5 bases from J, the gap between germline ends came to 12 bases. The variable domain in full, completed from reference TRBV7-9 and TRBJ1-1, reads DTGVSQNPRHKITKRGQNVTFRCDPISEHNRLYWYRQTLGQGPEFLTYFQNEAQLEKSRLLSDRFSAERPKGSFSTLEIQRTEQGDSAMYLCASSQEGGTEAFFGQGTRLTVV.

The chain employs TRBV15 and TRBJ1-2; D call uncertain. Deletions cut 5 bases from V and 4 bases from J, with 11 bases between. This CDR3 comprises 13 residues. Germline-derived CDR1 and CDR2 are LNHNV and YYDKDF (reference sequence). In nucleotides, the CDR3 is TGTGCCACCAGCTACCGGAGAGGCTATGGCTACACCTTC. Translation gives CATSYRRGYGYTF.

The chain uses TRBV7-3 and TRBJ2-1; D is possibly TRBD2 (6 bases). Germline values: CDR1 SGHTA, CDR2 FQGTGA. Trimming shortened V by 5 bases and J by 7 bases, and 18 bases separated the two germline ends. The CDR3 covers 15 residues. As DNA, the CDR3 is TGTGCCAGCAGCCAGCGACTAGGTGAAGGGAATGAGCAGTTCTTC. Translating gives CASSQRLGEGNEQFF.

This clone was detected once. The chain recombines TRBV7-2 with TRBJ2-3; the D is unclear. This CDR3 contains 11 residues. Looked up from germline, CDR1 is SGHTA and CDR2 is FQGNSA. Trimming took 3 bases from V and 2 from J, leaving 0 bases between them. As DNA, the CDR3 is TGTGCCAGCAGCTTCACAGATACGCAGTATTTT. It is translated as CASSFTDTQYF.

The chain employs TRBV19 and TRBJ2-5; TRBD2 aligns across 8 bases. V dropped 1 base and J dropped 4; count of bases not matched to a gene: 8. Germline V CDR1 and CDR2: LNHDA, SQIVND (reference sequence). The CDR3 length is 16 residues. CDR3 sequence reads: CASSIAGGFGGETQYF. The CDR3 DNA sequence: TGTGCCAGTAGTATAGCGGGGGGGTTCGGCGGAGAGACCCAGTACTTC.

The gene calls are TRBV5-1 and TRBJ1-1; 10 bases align to TRBD1. The germline V gene has CDR1 SGHRS and CDR2 YFSETQ. This CDR3 comprises 17 residues. J lost 3 bases, V lost 5 bases, and 13 bases had no gene match. CDR3 sequence (DNA): TGCGCCAGCAGTCGTGGGCGACAGGGGGCCTGGGACACTGAAGCTTTCTTT. It is translated as CASSRGRQGAWDTEAFF.

The chain joins TRBV30 to TRBJ1-6; D not certain. CDR1 is GTSNPN, CDR2 SVGIG, per germline (reference sequence). The CDR3 runs to 14 residues. Between the trimmed V and J ends, which lost 0 bases and 10 bases, there was a span of 13 bases. CDR3 sequence reads: CAWSVAGFGSPLHF. The CDR3 DNA follows: TGTGCCTGGAGTGTAGCCGGGTTCGGCTCACCCCTCCACTTT.

The V gene is TRBV5-1, the J gene TRBJ2-7; either TRBD1 or TRBD2 may fit D (5 bases each). The CDR3 covers 15 residues. The germline V gene has CDR1 SGHRS and CDR2 YFSETQ. V gave up 0 bases and J gave up 3 bases, with 13 bases separating them. CDR3 sequence (DNA): TGCGCCAGCAGCTTGGGGGGGACCCAAGACTACGAGCAGTACTTC. It is translated as CASSLGGTQDYEQYF.

J is TRBJ2-2 and V is TRBV5-4, with 7 bases fitting TRBD2. Germline lookup yields CDR1 SGHNT and CDR2 YYREEE (reference sequence). The V and J ends lost 10 bases and 3 bases, in that order; junction bases with no gene match: 9. The CDR3 sequence is 14 residues long. In DNA form, the CDR3 reads TGTGCCGGAACCGGGACTACGGACACCGGGGAGCTGTTTTTT. It specifies CAGTGTTDTGELFF.

The chain is built from TRBV29-1 and TRBJ2-1; tentative D call: TRBD1 (6 bases). CDR3 size: 15 residues. Trimming left V 7 bases short and J 1 base short, with 17 bases between. The V gene's germline CDR1 is SQVTM and CDR2 ANQGSEA. As DNA, the CDR3 is TGCAGCGCTAGTAAGGTAGGGGGTTCCTACAATGAGCAGTTCTTC. Residues: CSASKVGGSYNEQFF.

A remark on this clone: In the same sample, other DNA sequences code for this CDR3. This chain links TRBV4-3 with TRBJ1-4; D unresolved. The CDR3 is 14 residues long. Trimming pared 0 bases from V and 8 bases from J, leaving 10 bases between. Germline V gives CDR1 LGHNA, CDR2 YSLEER. For the CDR3, the DNA is TGCGCCAGCAGCCAAGAGCAAGTTGGAGAAAAACTGTTTTTT. Amino acids: CASSQEQVGEKLFF.

This rearrangement joins TRBV7-9 to TRBJ1-3; D is uncertain. Germline V gene lookup returns CDR1 SEHNR and CDR2 FQNEAQ (reference sequence). Trimming removed 8 bases from V and 1 base from J, with 15 bases in between. The CDR3 totals 15 residues. This chain's CDR3 is CASSPQSVSGNTIYF. The DNA for the CDR3 is TGTGCCAGCTCCCCCCAGAGCGTTTCTGGAAACACCATATATTTT.

The chain joins TRBV5-1 to TRBJ1-1; tentative D call: TRBD1 (6 bases). Trimming took 4 bases from V and 5 from J, leaving 21 bases between them. The germline gives CDR1 SGHRS, CDR2 YFSETQ. CDR3 size: 16 residues. The CDR3 region has the DNA TGCGCCAGCAGCCCCGGACTGGGGGCCCTACGAACTGAAGCTTTCTTT. Amino acids: CASSPGLGALRTEAFF.

CDR3 DNA sequence: TGTGCCACCAGCAGAGCAGGGTTCTCTGGAAACACCATATATTTT. Residues: CATSRAGFSGNTIYF. The chain carries TRBV15 and TRBJ1-3; possibly TRBD1 for D (5 bases). The V and J ends lost 1 base and 0 bases respectively, with 7 bases between them. This CDR3 spans 15 amino acids. Germline CDR1 and CDR2: LNHNV and YYDKDF (reference sequence).

This clone turned up a few times. This chain connects TRBV12-5 to TRBJ1-1, with D possibly matching TRBD1 (6 bases). There are 13 residues in the CDR3. Germline-derived CDR1 and CDR2 are LGHNT and FRNRAP. Trimming shortened V by 7 bases and J by 1 base, and 10 bases separated the two germline ends. In DNA form, the CDR3 reads TGTGCTAGTGCTCAACAGGGGAACACTGAAGCTTTCTTT. Protein product: CASAQQGNTEAFF.

The chain is built from TRBV7-9 and TRBJ1-1, with 10 bases matching TRBD1. There are 15 residues in the CDR3. Germline V CDR1 and CDR2: SEHNR, FQNEAQ (reference sequence). The trim removed 3 bases at V and 4 bases at J, leaving 5 bases unmatched. CDR3: CASSLFRDRGTEAFF. CDR3 bases: TGTGCCAGCAGCTTGTTCAGGGACAGGGGCACTGAAGCTTTCTTT. The whole variable domain, remainder taken from reference TRBV7-9 and TRBJ1-1, is DTGVSQNPRHKITKRGQNVTFRCDPISEHNRLYWYRQTLGQGPEFLTYFQNEAQLEKSRLLSDRFSAERPKGSFSTLEIQRTEQGDSAMYLCASSLFRDRGTEAFFGQGTRLTVV.

The chain has TRBV4-1 and TRBJ1-3; 7 bases align to TRBD1. V lost 4 bases, J lost 3 bases, and 9 bases stayed unmatched. Germline V gene data show CDR1 as MGHRA and CDR2 as YSYEKL. The CDR3 runs 16 residues. The CDR3 loop is CASSPLGGQRGNTIYF. The CDR3, as DNA: TGCGCCAGCAGCCCACTGGGGGGACAGCGTGGAAACACCATATATTTT.

The CDR3 sequence is CASSSTGLGGETQYF. Here the CDR3 DNA reads TGTGCCAGCAGCTCGACAGGACTCGGTGGGGAGACCCAGTACTTC. This chain joins TRBV7-3 and TRBJ2-5; D possibly corresponds to TRBD1 (6 bases). V was cut by 4 bases and J by 5 bases, with 17 bases left in between. Germline assignment: CDR1 SGHTA and CDR2 FQGTGA. The CDR3 is 15 residues long.